The present T cell receptor (beta chain) was sequenced within a study of cytomegalovirus exposure and HLA in healthy donors (dated by TCRdb to the late 2010s). With respect to the entire study: An earlier analysis of roughly 500 of the donors reported 276 Gb of sequence data and 117 million unique TCR beta sequences from around 200 million T cells. Roughly 300 gigabases of sequencing data and tens of millions of unique TCR sequences were included in an early release covering around 600 HLA-typed donors. The genetic ancestry cluster associated with self-reported Caucasian donors included roughly 84% of the 398 genotyped donors. The study aimed to test whether signatures of past pathogen exposure could be identified by cataloging public T cell receptors. The study profiled the T cell repertoires of 666 subjects by immunosequencing and related them to cytomegalovirus serostatus. Along with the approximately 600-subject first cohort, a separate validation cohort of about 110 different subjects was used. High-throughput TCR immunosequencing, statistical association of individual TCRs with disease status, and machine learning were combined to predict cytomegalovirus infection status. A later analysis re-analyzed previously published TCR beta repertoires from roughly 690 donors and added high-resolution HLA genotyping to study TCR occurrence patterns. Rather than using new phenotypic data, the later analysis identified candidate immune exposures from TCR beta sequences and from how often those sequences occurred across donors. To decide whether each TCR beta V gene segment behaved as functional or pseudogenic, an earlier analysis of over 500 of the donors relied on high-throughput TCR beta sequencing. Donor age, sex, ethnicity and CMV serostatus were collected together with the repertoire data. A later genetic analysis used genome-wide SNP genotypes for about 60% of the roughly 700 donors, treating that subset as a discovery cohort. Every repertoire in the discovery cohort had been generated on one and the same sequencing platform. Class I and class II HLA loci were covered by the typing at four-digit resolution. Typing coverage differed by locus: A, B, C, DRB1 and DQB1 were typed in about 629-630 donors, DQA1 in about 560, DPA1 in around 610, and DPB1 in 450 to 490. Roughly five DR-DQ haplotypes were treated as single units for association and clustering because of strong linkage in the cohort. Across 398 genotyped donors of the cohort, an average of about 250,000 unique TCR beta nucleotide sequences per donor were sequenced, and approximately 17% of those sequences were non-productive.

The library was made by the immunoSEQ multiplex PCR assay. The multiplex PCR relied on a mix of 60 forward primers for TCR Vbeta segments and 13 reverse primers for TCR Jbeta segments. Amplification of the CDR3 region of rearranged TCR beta genes was performed with a multiplex PCR assay on genomic DNA. The amplified TCR beta libraries were sequenced on the Illumina HiSeq System as 87-base-pair reads. Concerning the study's data processing: A later analysis tallied some 79 million unique TCR beta chains across the 660 or so repertoires, and about 10 million of those chains were shared by two or more donors. Raw reads were error-corrected and collapsed into unique sequences with a nearest-neighbor algorithm that merged closely related sequences to remove PCR and sequencing errors. To assign V, D and J gene segments, CDR3 sequences were aligned to IMGT reference sequences. For a sequence to be retained, at least a six-nucleotide match to both a V gene segment and a J gene segment was required. Rearrangements were called productive when the CDR3 lacked stop codons and stayed in frame with V and J; all others were non-productive. Following IMGT convention, CDR3 was defined as the stretch from the second conserved V-encoded cysteine up to the conserved J-encoded phenylalanine. The earlier analysis of some 540 of the donors excluded any sequence lacking an unambiguous match to a single V gene segment. An earlier analysis of fewer than 650 of the donors classified V segments as functional when productive rearrangements were above 56.7% and as segregating when the standard deviation between donors was above 5%. A statistical classification framework was built for diagnosing cytomegalovirus status from the catalog of TCR beta chain sequences. In a later analysis, TCR nucleotide sequences were compared against IMGT/GENE-DB human TR gene sequences so that V and J genes could be assigned. In a later analysis, CDR3 sequences and most-parsimonious VDJ recombination scenarios were assigned using the TCRdist pipeline. In a later analysis, every TCR beta chain was defined by the combination of its CDR3 amino acid sequence and its V-gene family, and reads without a unique V-gene family were dropped. In a later analysis, 450 to 600 highly shared, low-generation-probability nucleotide sequences were removed to address suspected cross-contamination and a sequencing artifact. In a later analysis, a clonal expansion index was calculated for each public chain from normalized within-repertoire ranks of inferred template counts. A later analysis computed generation probabilities with a VDJ recombination model fitted to out-of-frame rearrangements, and checked the results against IGoR. A later analysis scored TCR-TCR, TCR-HLA and TCR-CMV co-occurrence with hypergeometric tests, applying a repertoire-size bias correction to TCR pairs. False discovery rates were estimated in a later analysis by permuting HLA or CMV assignments 20 times. In a later analysis, co-occurring TCRs were grouped with DBSCAN, and TCRdist sequence similarity was added when clustering was performed within HLA-allele-positive subsets. For co-occurrence clustering, repertoires with fewer than 30,000 or more than 120,000 public chains were excluded, along with about five repertoires with anomalous nucleotide sharing. Here the immuneACCESS table is served through TCRdb, limited to in-frame sequences with V and J called. Missing clones are a known gap in these copies; in checked studies unresolved V genes cover under half, and the rest lacks a known reason. The V and J calls and clone size come from that table; D and trimming were worked out from the DNA. The sample profile shows under 200,000 clones; about four fifths of them were found once. The top ten hold about 1.8% of the sample.

Of note for this clone: What this receptor recognizes is not known. A junction end diverges from the germline sequence, so it may reflect a read error.

The cysteine opens and the phenylalanine closes a CDR3 of 17 amino acids. Of all the DNA, just the CDR3 is kept, 51 bases in frame from base 1. From the germline V gene (reference sequence), CDR1 is SEHNR and CDR2 is FQNEAQ. Broad study findings and their caveats: According to a later analysis, parvovirus B19, influenza, CMV and Epstein-Barr virus appeared linked to several top co-occurrence clusters. According to a later analysis, TCR association rates differed among HLA loci, with DRB1 alleles showing the most associated TCRs and HLA-C alleles showing the fewest. A later genetic analysis associated a missense DCLRE1C variant with V-gene and J-gene trimming of TCR beta chains, and an independent cohort replicated the association. In a later genetic analysis, fewer N-insertions in productive TCRs were reported among donors in an Asian-associated ancestry cluster than the roughly 700-donor mean. A total of 150 or so TCR beta chains were listed by the study as associated with cytomegalovirus. A few of the identified cytomegalovirus-associated TCR beta chains were confirmed in vitro to be specific for cytomegalovirus antigens. Linkage disequilibrium might explain the correlated functional status among segregating V segments, but an unknown experimental factor could not be excluded. Sequencing depth was assumed to be roughly uniform across donors in the presence/absence analyses, though that assumption may not hold. A further reported finding was that TCR beta sequences accurately predicted the HLA-A and HLA-B alleles for most subjects in the first cohort. An earlier analysis of some 590 of the donors showed that most TCR beta V segments appeared in productive rearrangements either about 90% or about 30% of the time, which broadly matched IMGT annotations. The sequencing pipeline was judged likely to have produced a cluster of highly shared sequence variants as a technical artifact. Assigning TCR associations to individual alleles was difficult when HLA alleles, especially DR and DQ, strongly co-occurred. At a false discovery rate of 0.05, a later analysis linked under 20,000 TCR beta sequences to specific HLA alleles. Only TCR beta chains were sequenced in this cohort, and the absence of alpha or paired-chain data limited detectable features. Because some donors lacked HLA typing at each locus, the association tests relied only on the typed subset. Because counts were too low, about 15 rarely observed V segments, including chromosome 9 orphons, were left out of the earlier analysis of 587 of the donors. A later analysis found that HLA-associated TCR beta chains were more clonally expanded and had lower generation probabilities than equally common non-associated chains. While some public TCRs were present in many individuals, most TCR sequences turned up only very rarely across donors. CMV serostatus was the only immune exposure information available for the cohort. It was suggested by the authors that the approach could potentially be generalized to other disease states and immunological phenotypes. Some IMGT-functional V segments, including TRBV6-2 and TRBV6-3, could not be told apart with the 87-base-pair reads, so those segments were excluded. Most CMV-associated TCR beta chains appeared to be HLA-restricted in a later analysis, and the HLA associations seemed to be driven largely by CMV exposure. The classifier was reported to diagnose cytomegalovirus status with high specificity and sensitivity in both the original and validation cohorts.

The cohort consisted of more than 650 healthy bone marrow donors. All cohort members were sampled while nominally healthy, although unrecorded immune exposures were likely present. The donor tested CMV seronegative and was one of the 352 seronegative cohort members. Each donor provided a peripheral blood sample, and peripheral blood mononuclear cells were used for TCR beta sequencing. Genomic DNA extraction from the blood cell samples was performed with the Qiagen DNeasy Blood Extraction Kit. The specimen was PBMCs. The V and J segments used are TRBV7-9 and TRBJ1-4; TRBD1 is a weak D gene call, 6 bases matching. This receptor was taken from a woman aged 18 to 35 in good health and CMV-seronegative. The CDR3 in this case is CSSSLPEGGGENEKLFF. The bases are TGTTCCAGCAGCTTACCAGAGGGGGGAGGGGAAAACGAAAAACTGTTTTTT.